This T cell receptor (beta chain) was sequenced for a study of blood T cell repertoires in COVID-19. Study details: Samples of COVID-19 (acute and convalescent) were obtained from the United States, Italy and Spain. T cells, B-cell-depleted T cells, or PBMCs provided the cDNA or gDNA that served as material.

This CDR3 spans 14 amino acids. Germline trimming cut 6 bases from V and 5 bases from J; bases unmatched to any gene: 6. Germline CDR1 MNHEY, CDR2 SMNVEV (reference sequence). The repertoire was sequenced with immunoSEQ multiplex PCR; TCRdb's copy has only in-frame clones and lacks some. The data hold 67,000 or so clones, with roughly 83% observed a single time. The material sequenced was peripheral blood. The TCR originated in a man between 70 and 80 years old with acute or convalescent COVID-19. V is TRBV27 and J is TRBJ1-2; 10 nucleotides line up with TRBD1. Here the CDR3 reads CASRQRDRGYGYTF. The CDR3 nucleotides read TGTGCCAGCAGACAACGGGACAGGGGATATGGCTACACCTTC.